Listed below are T cell receptor beta chains from one sample, sequenced in a study of blood T cell repertoires in COVID-19. TCRdb's copy holds only in-frame clones and misses some; the assay was immunoSEQ multiplex PCR. The repertoire holds 100,000 to 150,000 clones, with around four fifths as singletons. The sequenced sample was peripheral blood. These TCRs come from a man in his sixties with acute or convalescent COVID-19. Both conserved end residues are part of each CDR3. D genes are given only for firm matches. Only some rows state a clone size, as once, few, many or a class for expanded clones.

d_gene	v_gene	abundance	j_gene	CDR3aa	CDR3nt
.	TRBV9	few	TRBJ2-1	CASSEGVYNEQFF	TGTGCCAGCAGCGAAGGGGTATACAATGAGCAGTTCTTC
.	TRBV10-3	.	TRBJ1-1	CAISESGGYTTEAFF	TGTGCCATCAGTGAGTCGGGAGGGTATACCACTGAAGCTTTCTTT
TRBD2	TRBV5-6	.	TRBJ2-7	CASSESPSGLYEQYF	TGTGCCAGCAGCGAAAGTCCTAGCGGTTTATACGAGCAGTACTTC
.	TRBV3-1/TRBV3-2	once	TRBJ1-5	CASSLGSSNQPQHF	TGTGCCAGCAGCCTTGGGAGTAGCAATCAGCCCCAGCATTTT
TRBD1	TRBV27	few	TRBJ1-1	CASSLKGQGVTEAFF	TGTGCCAGCAGTTTAAAGGGACAGGGTGTTACTGAAGCTTTCTTT
TRBD1	TRBV9	once	TRBJ1-1	CASSGQGDTEAFF	TGTGCCAGCAGCGGGCAGGGGGACACTGAAGCTTTCTTT
TRBD2	TRBV7-9	.	TRBJ2-5	CASSLAGGKETQYF	TGTGCCAGCAGCCTGGCGGGGGGCAAAGAGACCCAGTACTTC
TRBD1	TRBV19	.	TRBJ1-2	CASSHRGSGYTF	TGTGCCAGTAGCCACAGGGGTAGCGGCTACACCTTC
.	TRBV24-1	.	TRBJ1-2	CATSDTDSNYGYTF	TGTGCCACCAGTGACACCGACAGTAACTATGGCTACACCTTC
TRBD2	TRBV11-2	.	TRBJ2-3	CASSLVTGGRDTQYF	TGTGCCAGCAGCTTAGTTACGGGAGGTAGGGATACGCAGTATTTT
TRBD2	TRBV5-1	once	TRBJ2-1	CASSLGAGTSSYNEQFF	TGCGCCAGCAGCTTGGGTGCCGGGACTAGCTCCTACAATGAGCAGTTCTTC
TRBD1	TRBV7-6	.	TRBJ1-4	CASSQRTGLNEKLFF	TGTGCCAGCAGCCAGAGGACAGGGCTGAATGAAAAACTGTTTTTT
TRBD1	TRBV19	.	TRBJ2-7	CASSMADRGRNEQYF	TGTGCCAGTAGTATGGCGGACAGGGGCCGGAACGAGCAGTACTTC